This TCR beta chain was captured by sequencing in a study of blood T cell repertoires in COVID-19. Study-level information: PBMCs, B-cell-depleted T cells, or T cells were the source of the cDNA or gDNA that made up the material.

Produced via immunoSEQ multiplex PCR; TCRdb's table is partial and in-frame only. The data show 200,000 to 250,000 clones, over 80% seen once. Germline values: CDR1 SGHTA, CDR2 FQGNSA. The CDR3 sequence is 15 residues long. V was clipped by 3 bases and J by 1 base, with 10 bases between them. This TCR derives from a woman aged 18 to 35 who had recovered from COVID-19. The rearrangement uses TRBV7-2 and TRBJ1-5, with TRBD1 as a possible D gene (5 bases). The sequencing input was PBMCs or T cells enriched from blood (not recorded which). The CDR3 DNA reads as TGTGCCAGCAGCTTGCAAACAGGAAGCAATCAGCCCCAGCATTTT. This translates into CASSLQTGSNQPQHF.